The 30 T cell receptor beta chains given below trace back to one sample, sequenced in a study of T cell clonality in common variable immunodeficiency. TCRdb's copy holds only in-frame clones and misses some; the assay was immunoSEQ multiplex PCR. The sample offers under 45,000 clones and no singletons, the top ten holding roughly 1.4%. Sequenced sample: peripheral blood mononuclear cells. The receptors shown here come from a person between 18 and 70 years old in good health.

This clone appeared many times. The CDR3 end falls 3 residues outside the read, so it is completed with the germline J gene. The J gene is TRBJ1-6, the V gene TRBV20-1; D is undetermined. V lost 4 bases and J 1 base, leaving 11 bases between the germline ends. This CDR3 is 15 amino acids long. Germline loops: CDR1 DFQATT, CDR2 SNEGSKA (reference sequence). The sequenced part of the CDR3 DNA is TGCAGTGCTATGCTAAGGGTTTCCTATAATTCACCC. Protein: CSAMLRVSYNSP. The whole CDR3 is CSAMLRVSYNSPLHF.

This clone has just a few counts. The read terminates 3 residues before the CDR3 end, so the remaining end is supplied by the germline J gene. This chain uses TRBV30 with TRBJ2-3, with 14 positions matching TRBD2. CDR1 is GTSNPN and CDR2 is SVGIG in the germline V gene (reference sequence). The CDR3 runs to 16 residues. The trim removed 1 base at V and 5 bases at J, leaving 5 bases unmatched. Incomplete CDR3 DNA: TGTGCCTGGAGTGGGGGACTAGCGGGAGTGGAAGATACG. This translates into CAWSGGLAGVEDT. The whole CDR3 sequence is CAWSGGLAGVEDTQYF.

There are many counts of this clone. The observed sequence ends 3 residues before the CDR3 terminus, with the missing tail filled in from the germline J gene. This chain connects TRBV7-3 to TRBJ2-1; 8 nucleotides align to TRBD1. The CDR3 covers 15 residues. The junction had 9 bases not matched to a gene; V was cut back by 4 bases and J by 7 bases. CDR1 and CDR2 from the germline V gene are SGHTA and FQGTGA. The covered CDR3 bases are TGTGCCAGCAGCTCCGGGACAGGTAACGGGAATGAG. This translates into CASSSGTGNGNE. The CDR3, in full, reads CASSSGTGNGNEQFF.

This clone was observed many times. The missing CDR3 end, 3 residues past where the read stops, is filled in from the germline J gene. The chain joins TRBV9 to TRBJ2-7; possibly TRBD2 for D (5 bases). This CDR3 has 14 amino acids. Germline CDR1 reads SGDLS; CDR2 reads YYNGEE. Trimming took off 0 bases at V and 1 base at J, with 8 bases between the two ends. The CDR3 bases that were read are TGTGCCAGCAGCGTAGGGACTGTTTCCTACGAG. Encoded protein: CASSVGTVSYE. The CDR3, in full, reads CASSVGTVSYEQYF.

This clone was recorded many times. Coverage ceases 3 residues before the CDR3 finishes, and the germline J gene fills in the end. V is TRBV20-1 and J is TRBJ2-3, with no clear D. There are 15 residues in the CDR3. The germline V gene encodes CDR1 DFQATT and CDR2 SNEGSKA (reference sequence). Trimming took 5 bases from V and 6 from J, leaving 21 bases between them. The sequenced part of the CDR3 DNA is TGCAGTGCTGCCGCCCACCGCACCTCACAGGATACG. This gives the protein CSAAAHRTSQDT. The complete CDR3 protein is CSAAAHRTSQDTQYF.

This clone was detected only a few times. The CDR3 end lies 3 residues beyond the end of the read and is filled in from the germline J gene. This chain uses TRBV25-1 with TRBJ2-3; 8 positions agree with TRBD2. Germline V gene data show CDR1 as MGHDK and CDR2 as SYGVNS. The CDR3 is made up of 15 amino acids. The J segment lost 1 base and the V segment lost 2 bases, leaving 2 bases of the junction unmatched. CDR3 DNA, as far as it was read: TGTGCCAGCAGTGAAGCGGGGGGCGGCACAGATACG. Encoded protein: CASSEAGGGTDT. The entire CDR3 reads CASSEAGGGTDTQYF.

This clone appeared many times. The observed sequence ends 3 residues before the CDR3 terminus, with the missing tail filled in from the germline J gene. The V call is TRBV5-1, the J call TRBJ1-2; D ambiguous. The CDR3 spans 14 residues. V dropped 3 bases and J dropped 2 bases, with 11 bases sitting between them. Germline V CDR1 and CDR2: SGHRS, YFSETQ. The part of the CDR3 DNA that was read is TGCGCCAGCAGCTCGGGGTTAGGGAACTATGGC. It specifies CASSSGLGNYG. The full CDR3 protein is CASSSGLGNYGYTF.

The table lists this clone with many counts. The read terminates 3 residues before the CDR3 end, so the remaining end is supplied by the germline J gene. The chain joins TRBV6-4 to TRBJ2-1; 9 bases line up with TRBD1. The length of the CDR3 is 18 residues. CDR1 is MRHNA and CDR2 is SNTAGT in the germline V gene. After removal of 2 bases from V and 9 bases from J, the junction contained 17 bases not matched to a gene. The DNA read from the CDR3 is TGTGCCAGCAGTGACCCCCGACCGTCGGACAGGGGCCTATCTGAG. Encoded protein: CASSDPRPSDRGLSE. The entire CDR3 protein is CASSDPRPSDRGLSEQFF.

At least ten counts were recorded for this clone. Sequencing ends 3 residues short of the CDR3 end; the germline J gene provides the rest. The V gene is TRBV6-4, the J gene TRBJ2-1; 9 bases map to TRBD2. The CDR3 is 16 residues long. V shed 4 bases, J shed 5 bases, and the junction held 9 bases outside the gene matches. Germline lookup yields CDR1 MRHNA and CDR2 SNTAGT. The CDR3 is CASSVELAGNNNEQFF. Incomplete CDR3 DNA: TGTGCCAGCAGTGTGGAGCTAGCGGGAAATAACAATGAG.

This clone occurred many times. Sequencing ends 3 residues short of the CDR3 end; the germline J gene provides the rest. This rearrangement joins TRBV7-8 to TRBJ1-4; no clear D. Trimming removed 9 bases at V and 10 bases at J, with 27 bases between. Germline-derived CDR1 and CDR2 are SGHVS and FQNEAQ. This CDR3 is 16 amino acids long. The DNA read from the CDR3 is TGTGCCAGTCATTTAGAGAGGTCGCCGGGCCGGGGAAAA. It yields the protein CASHLERSPGRGK. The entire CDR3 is CASHLERSPGRGKLFF.

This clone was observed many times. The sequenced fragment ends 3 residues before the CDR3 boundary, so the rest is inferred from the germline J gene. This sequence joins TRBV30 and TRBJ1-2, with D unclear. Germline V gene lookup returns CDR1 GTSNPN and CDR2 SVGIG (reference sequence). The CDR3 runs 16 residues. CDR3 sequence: CAWSVGGPNSARGYTF. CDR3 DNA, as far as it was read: TGTGCCTGGAGTGTAGGCGGCCCCAACTCGGCGCGAGGC.

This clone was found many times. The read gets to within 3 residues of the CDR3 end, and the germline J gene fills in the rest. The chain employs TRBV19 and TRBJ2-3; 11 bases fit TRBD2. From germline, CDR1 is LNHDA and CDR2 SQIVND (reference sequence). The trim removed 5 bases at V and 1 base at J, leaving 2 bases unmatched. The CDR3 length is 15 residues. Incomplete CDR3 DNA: TGTGCCAGTAGTTTAGCGGGAGGGGGCACAGATACG. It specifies CASSLAGGGTDT. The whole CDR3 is CASSLAGGGTDTQYF. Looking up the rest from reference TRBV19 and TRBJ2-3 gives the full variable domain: DGGITQSPKYLFRKEGQNVTLSCEQNLNHDAMYWYRQDPGQGLRLIYYSQIVNDFQKGDIAEGYSVSREKKESFPLTVTSAQKNPTAFYLCASSLAGGGTDTQYFGPGTRLTVL.

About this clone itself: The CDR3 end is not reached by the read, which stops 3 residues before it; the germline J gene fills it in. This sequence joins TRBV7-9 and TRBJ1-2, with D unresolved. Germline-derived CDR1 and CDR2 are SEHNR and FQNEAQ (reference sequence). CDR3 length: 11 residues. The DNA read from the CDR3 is TGTGCCAGCAGCCTGGACTGGGGC. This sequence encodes CASSLDWG. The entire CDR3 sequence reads CASSLDWGYTF.

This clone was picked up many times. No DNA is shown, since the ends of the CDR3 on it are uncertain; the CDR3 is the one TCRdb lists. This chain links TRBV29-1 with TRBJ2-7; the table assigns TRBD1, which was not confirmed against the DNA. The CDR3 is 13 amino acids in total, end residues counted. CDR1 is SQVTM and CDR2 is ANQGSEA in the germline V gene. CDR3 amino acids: CSVSLDSGHEQYF.

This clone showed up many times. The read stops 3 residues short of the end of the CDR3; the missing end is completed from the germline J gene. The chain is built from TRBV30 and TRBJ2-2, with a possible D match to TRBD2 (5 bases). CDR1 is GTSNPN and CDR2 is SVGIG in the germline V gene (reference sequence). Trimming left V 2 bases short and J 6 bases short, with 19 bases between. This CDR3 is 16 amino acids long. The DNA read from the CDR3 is TGTGCCTGGAGTCCCATACTAGTTTCCCGATCCGGGGAG. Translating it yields CAWSPILVSRSGE. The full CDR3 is CAWSPILVSRSGELFF.

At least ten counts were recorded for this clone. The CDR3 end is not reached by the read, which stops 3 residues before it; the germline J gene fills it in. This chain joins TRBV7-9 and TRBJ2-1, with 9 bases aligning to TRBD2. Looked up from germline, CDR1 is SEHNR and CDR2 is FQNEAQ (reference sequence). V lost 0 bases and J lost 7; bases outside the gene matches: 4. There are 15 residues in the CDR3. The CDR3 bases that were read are TGTGCCAGCAGCTTAGCCCTAGCGGGACGGAATGAG. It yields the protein CASSLALAGRNE. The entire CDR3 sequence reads CASSLALAGRNEQFF.

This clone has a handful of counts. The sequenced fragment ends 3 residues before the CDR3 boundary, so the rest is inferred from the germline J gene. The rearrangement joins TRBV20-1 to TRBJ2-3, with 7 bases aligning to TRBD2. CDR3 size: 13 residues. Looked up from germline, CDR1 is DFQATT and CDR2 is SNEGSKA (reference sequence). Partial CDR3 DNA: TGCAGTGCCCCCCCACTAGCGAGGGAGACG. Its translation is CSAPPLARET. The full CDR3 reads CSAPPLARETQYF.

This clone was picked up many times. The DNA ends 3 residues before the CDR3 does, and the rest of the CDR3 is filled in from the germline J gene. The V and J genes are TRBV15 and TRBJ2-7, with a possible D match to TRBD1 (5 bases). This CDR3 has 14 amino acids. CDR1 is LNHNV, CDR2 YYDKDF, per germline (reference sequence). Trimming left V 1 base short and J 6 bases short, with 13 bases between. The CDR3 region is CATSRGQYRTEQYF. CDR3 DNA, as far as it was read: TGTGCCACCAGCAGAGGCCAATACAGGACCGAG.

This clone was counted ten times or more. Incomplete CDR3 DNA: TGCGCCAGCAGCTCCGGCGACAGGGCGGTCGGCAATGAG. Protein sequence: CASSSGDRAVGNE. The whole CDR3 protein is CASSSGDRAVGNEQFF. The rearrangement joins TRBV5-1 to TRBJ2-1, with TRBD1 identical over 7 bases. Read coverage stops 3 residues before the CDR3 terminus; the germline J gene supplies the remainder. The V gene end was trimmed by 3 bases and the J gene end by 6 bases; junction bases not matched to a gene: 12. Germline V gene data show CDR1 as SGHRS and CDR2 as YFSETQ. This CDR3 comprises 16 residues.

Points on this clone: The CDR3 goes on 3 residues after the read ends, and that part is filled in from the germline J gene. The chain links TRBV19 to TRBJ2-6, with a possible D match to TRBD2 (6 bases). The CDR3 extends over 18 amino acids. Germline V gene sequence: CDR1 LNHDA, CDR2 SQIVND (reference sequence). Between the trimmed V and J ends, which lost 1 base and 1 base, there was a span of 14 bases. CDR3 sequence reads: CASSIAGPGRSGANVLTF. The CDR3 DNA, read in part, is TGTGCCAGTAGTATAGCCGGCCCAGGGAGGTCTGGGGCCAACGTC.

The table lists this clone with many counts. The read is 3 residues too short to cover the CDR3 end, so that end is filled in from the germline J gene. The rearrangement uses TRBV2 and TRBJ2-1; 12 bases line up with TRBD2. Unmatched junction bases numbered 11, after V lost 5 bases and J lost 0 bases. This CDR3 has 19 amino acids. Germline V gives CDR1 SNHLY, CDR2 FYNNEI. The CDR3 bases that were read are TGTGCCAGCAGTATGCCGGGACTAGCGGGTCCGCCCTCCTACAATGAG. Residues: CASSMPGLAGPPSYNE. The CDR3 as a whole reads CASSMPGLAGPPSYNEQFF.

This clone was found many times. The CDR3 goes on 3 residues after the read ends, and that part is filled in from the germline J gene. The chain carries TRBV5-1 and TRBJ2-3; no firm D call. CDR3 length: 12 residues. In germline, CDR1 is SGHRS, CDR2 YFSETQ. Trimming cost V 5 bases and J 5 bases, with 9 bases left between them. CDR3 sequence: CASRKVGDTQYF. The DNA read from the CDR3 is TGCGCCAGCAGGAAGGTTGGAGATACG.

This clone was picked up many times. The CDR3: CSARLRESVDTQYF. The DNA read from the CDR3 is TGCAGTGCTAGGCTGCGGGAGTCCGTAGATACG. This rearrangement joins TRBV20-1 to TRBJ2-3, with 7 bases identical to TRBD2. The read comes to an end 3 residues before the CDR3 does, leaving the germline J gene to fill in the end. Trimming took 3 bases from V and 5 from J; bases not matched to a gene: 8. Germline assignment: CDR1 DFQATT and CDR2 SNEGSKA (reference sequence). There are 14 residues in the CDR3.

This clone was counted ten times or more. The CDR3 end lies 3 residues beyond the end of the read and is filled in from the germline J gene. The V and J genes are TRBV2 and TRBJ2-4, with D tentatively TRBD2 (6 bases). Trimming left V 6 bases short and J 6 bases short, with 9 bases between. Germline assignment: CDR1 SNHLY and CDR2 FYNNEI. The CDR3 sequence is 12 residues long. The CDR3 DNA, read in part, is TGTGCCAGCAGGGGGACTCGAAACATT. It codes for CASRGTRNI. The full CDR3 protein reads CASRGTRNIQYF.

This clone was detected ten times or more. The sequenced part of the CDR3 DNA is TGCAGCGCCAAGGGGGCTAACTATGGC. Protein: CSAKGANYG. The full CDR3 protein reads CSAKGANYGYTF. The V and J genes are TRBV29-1 and TRBJ1-2, with D possibly TRBD1 on 6 matching bases. The CDR3 end lies 3 residues beyond the end of the read and is filled in from the germline J gene. CDR1 and CDR2 (germline): SQVTM, ANQGSEA. V dropped 7 bases and J dropped 0 bases, with 9 bases sitting between them. The CDR3 consists of 12 residues.

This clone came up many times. The DNA read from the CDR3 is TGTGCCAGCTCCCAGGGCCTATCCTACGAG. Translating it yields CASSQGLSYE. The CDR3 as a whole reads CASSQGLSYEQYF. The rearrangement joins TRBV18 to TRBJ2-7; D is perhaps TRBD1 (5 bases). Read data end 3 residues before the CDR3 end; the end is taken from the germline J gene. V lost 6 bases and J 1 base, leaving 10 bases between the germline ends. Germline values: CDR1 KGHSH, CDR2 LQKENI. This CDR3 has 13 residues.

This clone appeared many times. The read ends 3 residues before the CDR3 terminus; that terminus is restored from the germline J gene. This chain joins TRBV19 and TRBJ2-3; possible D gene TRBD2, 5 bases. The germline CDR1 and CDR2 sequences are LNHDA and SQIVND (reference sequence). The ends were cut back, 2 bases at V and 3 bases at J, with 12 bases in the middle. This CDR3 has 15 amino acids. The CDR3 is CASSIPPGLTDTQYF. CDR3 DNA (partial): TGTGCCAGTAGTATACCCCCCGGACTTACAGATACG.

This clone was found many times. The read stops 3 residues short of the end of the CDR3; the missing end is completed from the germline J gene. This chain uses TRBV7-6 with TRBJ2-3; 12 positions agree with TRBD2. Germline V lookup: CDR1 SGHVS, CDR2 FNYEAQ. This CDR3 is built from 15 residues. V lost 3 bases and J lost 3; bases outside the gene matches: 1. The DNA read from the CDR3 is TGTGCCAGCAGCTTGCTAGCGGGAGGGACAGATACG. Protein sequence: CASSLLAGGTDT. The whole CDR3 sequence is CASSLLAGGTDTQYF.

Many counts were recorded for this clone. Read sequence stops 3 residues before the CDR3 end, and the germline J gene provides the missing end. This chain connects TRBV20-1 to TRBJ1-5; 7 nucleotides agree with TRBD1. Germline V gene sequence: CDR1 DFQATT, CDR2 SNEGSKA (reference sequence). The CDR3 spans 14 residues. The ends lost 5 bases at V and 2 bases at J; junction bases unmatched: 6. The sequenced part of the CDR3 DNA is TGCAGTGCTGGTTGGACAGGAGGCAATCAGCCC. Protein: CSAGWTGGNQP. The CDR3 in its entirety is CSAGWTGGNQPQHF.

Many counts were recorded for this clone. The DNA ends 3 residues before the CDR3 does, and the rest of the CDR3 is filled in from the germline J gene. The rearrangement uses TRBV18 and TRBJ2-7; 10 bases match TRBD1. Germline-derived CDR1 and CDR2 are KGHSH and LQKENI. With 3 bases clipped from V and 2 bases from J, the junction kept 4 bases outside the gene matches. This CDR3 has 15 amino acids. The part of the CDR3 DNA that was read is TGTGCCAGCTCACCGGGACAGGGGCACCCCTACGAG. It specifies CASSPGQGHPYE. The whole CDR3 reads CASSPGQGHPYEQYF.